This TCR beta chain was recovered during a study of blood T cell repertoires in COVID-19. Study-wide background: Material from acute and convalescent COVID-19 was sourced from the United States, Italy and Spain.

Germline values: CDR1 KGHSH, CDR2 LQKENI. J gave up 6 bases and V 3 bases, and 7 bases lay outside the gene matches. The CDR3 covers 15 residues. The study recruited people aged roughly 18 to 100 years across roughly 25 US areas. As originally analysed: Counts of nucleated cells, estimated from reference gene primer amplification, were obtained. Only in-frame clones appear in the TCRdb table, and some are missing; sequencing was by immunoSEQ multiplex PCR. V, J and clone size were drawn from that table, and D and trimming were deduced from the DNA. This table holds about 400,000 clones, under 90% found once.

This TCR derives from a woman under 40 who had recovered from COVID-19. What was sequenced was PBMCs or T cells enriched from blood (not recorded which). This chain connects TRBV18 to TRBJ2-1; TRBD2 matches 8 bases. The CDR3 sequence is CASSPVSGTVNEQFF. CDR3 in DNA: TGTGCCAGCTCACCGGTTAGCGGGACGGTCAATGAGCAGTTCTTC.